This entry features one T cell receptor (beta chain) sequence. The data belong to a study of early T cells in non-severe SARS-CoV-2 infection. Trimming removed 4 bases at V and 9 bases at J, with 16 bases between. Germline assignment: CDR1 LGHNA and CDR2 YSLEER. CDR3 length: 15 amino acids. TCRdb processed the 5' RACE reads anew with MiXCR; each CDR3 protein has one entry. The sample records approximately 47,000 distinct CDR3 sequences, 9.4% being singletons. The receptor's source is an adult who was a healthcare worker with PCR-confirmed SARS-CoV-2 infection or an uninfected control (not recorded which). The chain combines TRBV4-3 with TRBJ1-6, with a possible D match to TRBD1 (5 bases). The sequencing used whole blood, collected at baseline. The CDR3 coding sequence is TGCGCCAGCAGCCCCAGGGTTCGGGGCCTTTCACCCCTCCACTTT. Protein: CASSPRVRGLSPLHF.